This T cell receptor (beta chain) stems from a study of blood T cells in healthy people across ages. Study-wide context: Template switching recovered approximately one barcoded beta molecule for every two T cells. Overall study findings and caveats: Diversity figures derived from one million T cells were judged to underestimate the true value.

This clonotype turned up a few times. The target antigen is unknown. Using a J-beta primer mix together with a sample-barcoded 5' primer, a second PCR was run for about 6 to 11 cycles. TCRdb re-called the 5' RACE reads through MiXCR, storing one row per CDR3 protein. The table lists 1.5 million to 2 million distinct CDR3 sequences, about 28% of them singletons, with over 7% in the top ten. Per germline, CDR1 SEHNR and CDR2 FQNEAQ (reference sequence). The CDR3 extends over 19 amino acids. V shed 5 bases, J shed 4 bases, and the junction held 14 bases outside the gene matches. This TCR was recovered from a woman aged 25 to 39 in good health. The sequenced sample was blood. The V and J genes are TRBV7-9 and TRBJ2-1, with 13 bases identical to TRBD2. The CDR3 DNA reads TGTGCCAGCAGCCCAGGGACTAGCGGGACCACATCTAGATACAATGAGCAGTTCTTC. Encoded protein: CASSPGTSGTTSRYNEQFF.